This TCR beta chain appears in the sequencing data of a study of shared T cell receptors in the human thymus. Some clones are missing from TCRdb's copy, which holds only in-frame ones; the method was immunoSEQ multiplex PCR. The sample has about 540,000 clones, around 82% seen once. This clone appeared a few times. The CDR3 spans 15 residues. Germline CDR1 GTSNPN, CDR2 SVGIG (reference sequence). Trimming took 4 bases from V and 8 from J, leaving 23 bases between them. This sample was also put to use in a study of human thymus T cells. That work adds: Infants served as donors; they were healthy and Finnish and were having corrective surgery for congenital heart defects. The authors found apparently biased V and J gene usage in thymic and blood repertoires. Related work found strong thymic repertoire overlap between unrelated individuals.

The source is a boy in the first two years of life with a congenital heart defect. This chain connects TRBV30 to TRBJ1-2; maybe TRBD1 (5 bases). The sample was thymocytes. CDR3 residues: CAWMARALGHRGYTF. The CDR3 DNA is TGTGCCTGGATGGCCCGGGCCCTGGGGCATCGGGGCTACACCTTC.